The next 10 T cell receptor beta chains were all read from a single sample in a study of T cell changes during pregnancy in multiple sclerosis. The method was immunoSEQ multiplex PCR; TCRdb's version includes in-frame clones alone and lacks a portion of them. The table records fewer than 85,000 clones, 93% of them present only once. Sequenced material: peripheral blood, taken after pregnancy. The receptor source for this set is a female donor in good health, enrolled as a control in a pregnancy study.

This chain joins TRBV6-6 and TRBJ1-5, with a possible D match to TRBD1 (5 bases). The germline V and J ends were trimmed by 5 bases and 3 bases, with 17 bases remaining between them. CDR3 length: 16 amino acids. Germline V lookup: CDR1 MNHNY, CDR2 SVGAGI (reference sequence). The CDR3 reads CASSPAGTYTNQPQHF. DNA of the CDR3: TGTGCCAGCAGTCCCGCGGGGACCTACACCAATCAGCCCCAGCATTTT.

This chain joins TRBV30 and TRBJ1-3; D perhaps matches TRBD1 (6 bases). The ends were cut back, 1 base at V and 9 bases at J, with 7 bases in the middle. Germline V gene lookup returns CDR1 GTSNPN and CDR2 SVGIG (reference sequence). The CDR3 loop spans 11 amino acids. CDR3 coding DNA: TGTGCCTGGAGTGAGGGGGTCACCATATATTTT. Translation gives CAWSEGVTIYF.

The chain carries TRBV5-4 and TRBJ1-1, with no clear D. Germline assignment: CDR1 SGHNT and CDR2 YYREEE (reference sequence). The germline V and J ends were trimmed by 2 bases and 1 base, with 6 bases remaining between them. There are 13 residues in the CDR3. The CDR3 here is CASSFAGNTEAFF. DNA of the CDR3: TGTGCCAGCAGCTTTGCGGGGAACACTGAAGCTTTCTTT.

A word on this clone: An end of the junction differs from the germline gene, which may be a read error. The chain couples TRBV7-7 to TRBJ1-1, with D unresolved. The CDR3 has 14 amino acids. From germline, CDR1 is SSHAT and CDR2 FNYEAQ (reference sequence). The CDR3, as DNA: TGTGCTAGCAGCGCCTTGGGCCGGGAAACTGAAGCTTTCTTT. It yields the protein CASSALGRETEAFF.

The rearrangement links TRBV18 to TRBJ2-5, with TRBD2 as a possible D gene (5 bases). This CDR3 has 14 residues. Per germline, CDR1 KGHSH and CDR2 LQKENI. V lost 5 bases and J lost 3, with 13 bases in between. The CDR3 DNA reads TGTGCCAGCTCAAGTTCCGGACTCAAAGAGACCCAGTACTTC. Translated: CASSSSGLKETQYF.

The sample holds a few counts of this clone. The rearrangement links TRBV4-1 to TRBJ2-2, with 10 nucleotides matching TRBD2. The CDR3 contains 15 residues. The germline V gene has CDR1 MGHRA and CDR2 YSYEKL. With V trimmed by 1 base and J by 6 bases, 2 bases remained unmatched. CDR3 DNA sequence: TGCGCCAGCAGCCAAGGAACTAGCGGGGCCGGGGAGCTGTTTTTT. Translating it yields CASSQGTSGAGELFF.

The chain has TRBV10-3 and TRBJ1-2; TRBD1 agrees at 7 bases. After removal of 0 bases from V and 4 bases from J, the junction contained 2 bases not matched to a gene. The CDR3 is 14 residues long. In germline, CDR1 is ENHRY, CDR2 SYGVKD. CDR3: CAISESGQIYGYTF. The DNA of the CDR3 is TGTGCCATCAGTGAGTCGGGACAGATCTATGGCTACACCTTC.

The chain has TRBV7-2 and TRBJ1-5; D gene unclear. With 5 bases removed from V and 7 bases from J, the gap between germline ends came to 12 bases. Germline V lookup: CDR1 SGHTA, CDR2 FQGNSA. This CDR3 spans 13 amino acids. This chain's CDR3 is CASSLDLAQPQHF. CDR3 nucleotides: TGTGCCAGCAGCCTAGATCTGGCCCAGCCCCAGCATTTT.

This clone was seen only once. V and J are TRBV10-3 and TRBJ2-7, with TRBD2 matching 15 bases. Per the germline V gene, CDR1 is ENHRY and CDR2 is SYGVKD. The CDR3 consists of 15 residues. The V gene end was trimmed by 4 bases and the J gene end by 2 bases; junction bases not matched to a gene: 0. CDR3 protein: CAISGTSGGAYEQYF. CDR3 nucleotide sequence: TGTGCCATCAGTGGGACTAGCGGGGGGGCCTACGAGCAGTACTTC.

As DNA, the CDR3 is TGCGCCAGCAGCCAACTGACTAGCGGGAGATATGAGCAGTTCTTC. It encodes CASSQLTSGRYEQFF. The chain combines TRBV4-3 with TRBJ2-1; 12 nucleotides agree with TRBD2. The CDR3 sequence is 15 residues long. The V and J ends lost 2 bases and 8 bases, in that order; junction bases with no gene match: 4. Germline V gene lookup returns CDR1 LGHNA and CDR2 YSLEER.